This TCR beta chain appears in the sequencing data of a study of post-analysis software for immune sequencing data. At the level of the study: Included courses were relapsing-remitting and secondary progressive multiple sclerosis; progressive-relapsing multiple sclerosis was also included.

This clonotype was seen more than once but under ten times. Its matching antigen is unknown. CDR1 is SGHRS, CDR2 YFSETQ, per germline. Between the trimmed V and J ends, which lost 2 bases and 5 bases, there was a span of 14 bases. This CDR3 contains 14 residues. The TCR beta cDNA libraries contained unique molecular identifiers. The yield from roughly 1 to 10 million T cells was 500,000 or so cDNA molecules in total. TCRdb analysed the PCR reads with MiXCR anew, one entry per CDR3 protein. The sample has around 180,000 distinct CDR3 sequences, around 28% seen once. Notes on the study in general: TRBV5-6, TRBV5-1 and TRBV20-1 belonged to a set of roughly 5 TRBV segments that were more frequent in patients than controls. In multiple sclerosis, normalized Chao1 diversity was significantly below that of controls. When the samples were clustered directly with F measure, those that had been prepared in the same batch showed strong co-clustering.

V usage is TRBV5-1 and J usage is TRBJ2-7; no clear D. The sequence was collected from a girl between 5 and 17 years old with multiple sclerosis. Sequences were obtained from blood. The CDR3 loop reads CASSFDGPSNEQYF. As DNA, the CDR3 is TGCGCCAGCAGCTTCGACGGGCCCAGCAACGAGCAGTACTTC.